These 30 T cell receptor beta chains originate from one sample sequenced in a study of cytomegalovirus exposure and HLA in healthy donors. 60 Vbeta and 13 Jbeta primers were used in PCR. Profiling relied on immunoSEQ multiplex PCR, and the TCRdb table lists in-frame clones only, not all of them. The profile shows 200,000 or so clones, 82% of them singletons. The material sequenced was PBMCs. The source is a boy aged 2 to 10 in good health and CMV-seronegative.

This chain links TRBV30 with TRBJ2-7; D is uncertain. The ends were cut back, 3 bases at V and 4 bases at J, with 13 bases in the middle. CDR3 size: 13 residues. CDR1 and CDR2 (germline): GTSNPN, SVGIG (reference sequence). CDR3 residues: CAWRRRQSYEQYF. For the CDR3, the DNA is TGTGCCTGGAGACGGCGGCAGTCTTACGAGCAGTACTTC.

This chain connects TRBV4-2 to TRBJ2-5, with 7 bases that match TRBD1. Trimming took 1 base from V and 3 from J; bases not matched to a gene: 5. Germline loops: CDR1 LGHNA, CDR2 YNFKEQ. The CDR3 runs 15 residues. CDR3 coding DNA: TGTGCCAGCAGCCAAGTTGGAACAGGGGAAGAGACCCAGTACTTC. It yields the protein CASSQVGTGEETQYF.

The CDR3 sequence is CASSQQGWDNEQFF. The CDR3 DNA reads as TGTGCCAGCAGCCAACAGGGGTGGGACAATGAGCAGTTCTTC. The rearrangement links TRBV5-4 to TRBJ2-1; the match to TRBD1 covers 7 bases. CDR1 is SGHNT and CDR2 is YYREEE in the germline V gene (reference sequence). V lost 4 bases and J lost 5; bases outside the gene matches: 6. This CDR3 contains 14 residues.

CDR3 residues: CASSFGLLAKNIQYF. The CDR3 region has the DNA TGTGCCAGCAGCTTCGGACTCTTAGCCAAAAACATTCAGTACTTC. The rearrangement joins TRBV5-6 to TRBJ2-4, with a tentative D call TRBD2 (5 bases). The CDR3 sequence is 15 residues long. The V gene lost 2 bases and the J gene lost 0 bases, with 9 bases spanning the gap. The germline CDR1 and CDR2 sequences are SGHDT and YYEEEE.

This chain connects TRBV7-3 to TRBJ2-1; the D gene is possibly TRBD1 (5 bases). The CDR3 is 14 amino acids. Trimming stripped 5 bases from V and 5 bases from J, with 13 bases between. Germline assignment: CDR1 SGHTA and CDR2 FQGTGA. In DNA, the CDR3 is TGTGCCAGCAGCCCCTCCCAAGGGGACAATGAGCAGTTCTTC. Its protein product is CASSPSQGDNEQFF.

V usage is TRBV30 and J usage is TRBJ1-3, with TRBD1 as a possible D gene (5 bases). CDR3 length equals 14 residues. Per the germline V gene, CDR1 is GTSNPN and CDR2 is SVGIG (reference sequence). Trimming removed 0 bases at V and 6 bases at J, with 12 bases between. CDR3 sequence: CAWSVPGLLNTIYF. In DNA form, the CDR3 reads TGTGCCTGGAGTGTCCCGGGACTATTAAACACCATATATTTT.

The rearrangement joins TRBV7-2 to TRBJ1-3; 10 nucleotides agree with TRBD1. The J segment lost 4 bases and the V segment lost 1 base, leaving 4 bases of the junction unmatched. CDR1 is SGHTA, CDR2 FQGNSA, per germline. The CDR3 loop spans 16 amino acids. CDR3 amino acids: CASSLGGDRGGNTIYF. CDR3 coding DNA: TGTGCCAGCAGCTTAGGCGGGGACAGGGGAGGAAACACCATATATTTT. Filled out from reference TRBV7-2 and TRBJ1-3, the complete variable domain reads GAGVSQSPSNKVTEKGKDVELRCDPISGHTALYWYRQSLGQGLEFLIYFQGNSAPDKSGLPSDRFSAERTGGSVSTLTIQRTQQEDSAVYLCASSLGGDRGGNTIYFGEGSWLTVV.

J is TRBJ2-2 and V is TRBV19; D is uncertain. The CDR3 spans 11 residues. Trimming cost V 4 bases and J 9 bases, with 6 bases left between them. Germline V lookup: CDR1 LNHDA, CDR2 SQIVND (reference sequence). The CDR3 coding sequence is TGTGCCAGTAGTAGAGTCCGGGAGCTGTTTTTT. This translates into CASSRVRELFF.

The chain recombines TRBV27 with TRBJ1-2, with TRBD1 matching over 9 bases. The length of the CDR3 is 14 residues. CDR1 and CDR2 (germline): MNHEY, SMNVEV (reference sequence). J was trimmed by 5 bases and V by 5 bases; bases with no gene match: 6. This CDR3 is CASSPGTGSYGYTF. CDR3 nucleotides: TGTGCCAGCAGTCCCGGGACAGGGAGTTATGGCTACACCTTC.

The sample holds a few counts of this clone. CDR3 DNA sequence: TGTGCCAGCAGCGACAATGGTGCAGGGAACACTGAAGCTTTCTTT. Amino acids: CASSDNGAGNTEAFF. This chain links TRBV6-5 with TRBJ1-1; D is ambiguous. Germline CDR1 is MNHEY and CDR2 is SVGAGI. This CDR3 is built from 15 residues. Trimming took off 6 bases at V and 1 base at J, with 15 bases between the two ends.

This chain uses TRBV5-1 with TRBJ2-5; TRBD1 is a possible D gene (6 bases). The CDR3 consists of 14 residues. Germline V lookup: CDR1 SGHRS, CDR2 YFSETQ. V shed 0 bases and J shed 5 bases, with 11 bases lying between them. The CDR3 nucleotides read TGCGCCAGCAGCTTGGCAACTCAGGGGGAGACCCAGTACTTC. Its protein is CASSLATQGETQYF.

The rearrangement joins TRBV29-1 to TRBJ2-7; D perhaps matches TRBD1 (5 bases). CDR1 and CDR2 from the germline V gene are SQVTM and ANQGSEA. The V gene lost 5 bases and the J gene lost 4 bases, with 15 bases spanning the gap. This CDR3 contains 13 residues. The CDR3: CSVSRDLGYEQYF. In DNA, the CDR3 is TGCAGCGTTTCCAGGGATTTGGGGTACGAGCAGTACTTC.

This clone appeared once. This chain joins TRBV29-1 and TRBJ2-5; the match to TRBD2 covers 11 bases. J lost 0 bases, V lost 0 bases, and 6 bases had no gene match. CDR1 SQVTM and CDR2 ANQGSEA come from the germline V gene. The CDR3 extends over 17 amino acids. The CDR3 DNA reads TGCAGCGTTGAAGATACTAGCGGGGGTGGGTACCAAGAGACCCAGTACTTC. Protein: CSVEDTSGGGYQETQYF.

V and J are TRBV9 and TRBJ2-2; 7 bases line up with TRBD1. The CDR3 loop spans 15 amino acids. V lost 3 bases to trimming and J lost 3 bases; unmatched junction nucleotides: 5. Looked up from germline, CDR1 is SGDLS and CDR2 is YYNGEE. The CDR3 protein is CASSEGAPYTGELFF. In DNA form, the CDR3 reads TGTGCCAGCAGCGAGGGGGCGCCTTACACCGGGGAGCTGTTTTTT. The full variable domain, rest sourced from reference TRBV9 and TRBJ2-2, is DSGVTQTPKHLITATGQRVTLRCSPRSGDLSVYWYQQSLDQGLQFLIQYYNGEERAKGNILERFSAQQFPDLHSELNLSSLELGDSALYFCASSEGAPYTGELFFGEGSRLTVL.

The CDR3 here is CASSNDRALTDTQYF. The CDR3 DNA is TGTGCCAGCAGCAATGACAGGGCCTTAACAGATACGCAGTATTTT. The rearrangement uses TRBV28 and TRBJ2-3; 7 nucleotides align to TRBD1. V gave up 6 bases and J gave up 3 bases; unmatched junction bases: 9. Germline V lookup: CDR1 MDHEN, CDR2 SYDVKM. The CDR3 runs to 15 residues.

Written as DNA, the CDR3 is TGTGCCAGCAGCCCTCCGGGGCAGCCCCAGCATTTT. Protein product: CASSPPGQPQHF. The chain has TRBV9 and TRBJ1-5; D is unresolved. The CDR3 is 12 amino acids. Between the trimmed V and J ends, which lost 4 bases and 7 bases, there was a span of 9 bases. Germline loops: CDR1 SGDLS, CDR2 YYNGEE. The entire variable domain, with the rest obtained from reference TRBV9 and TRBJ1-5, is as follows: DSGVTQTPKHLITATGQRVTLRCSPRSGDLSVYWYQQSLDQGLQFLIQYYNGEERAKGNILERFSAQQFPDLHSELNLSSLELGDSALYFCASSPPGQPQHFGDGTRLSIL.

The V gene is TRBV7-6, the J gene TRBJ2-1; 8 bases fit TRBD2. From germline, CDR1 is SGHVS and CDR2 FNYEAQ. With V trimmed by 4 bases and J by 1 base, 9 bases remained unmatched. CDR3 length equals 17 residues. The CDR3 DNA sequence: TGTGCCAGCAGCTACTCAACGGGGGGGTCGTCCTACAATGAGCAGTTCTTC. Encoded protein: CASSYSTGGSSYNEQFF.

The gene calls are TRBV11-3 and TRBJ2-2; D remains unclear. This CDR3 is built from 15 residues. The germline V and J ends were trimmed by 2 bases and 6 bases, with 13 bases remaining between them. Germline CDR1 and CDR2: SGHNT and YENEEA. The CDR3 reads CASSLRRGGSGELFF. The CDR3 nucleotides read TGTGCCAGCAGCTTAAGACGCGGCGGATCCGGGGAGCTGTTTTTT.

CDR3 nucleotide sequence: TGTGCCAGCTCACCACCATCGGGGGGGAATGCTGAAGCTTTCTTT. The encoded protein is CASSPPSGGNAEAFF. The chain couples TRBV18 to TRBJ1-1; D is possibly TRBD1 (5 bases). CDR1 KGHSH and CDR2 LQKENI come from the germline V gene. The CDR3 has 15 residues. Trimming removed 0 bases from V and 6 bases from J, with 14 bases in between.

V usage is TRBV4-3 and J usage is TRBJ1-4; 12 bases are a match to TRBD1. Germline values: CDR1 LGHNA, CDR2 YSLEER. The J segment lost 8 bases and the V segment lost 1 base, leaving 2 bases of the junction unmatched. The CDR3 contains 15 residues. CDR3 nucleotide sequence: TGCGCCAGCAGCCAAGCCGGGACAGGGGGCGAAAAACTGTTTTTT. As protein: CASSQAGTGGEKLFF.

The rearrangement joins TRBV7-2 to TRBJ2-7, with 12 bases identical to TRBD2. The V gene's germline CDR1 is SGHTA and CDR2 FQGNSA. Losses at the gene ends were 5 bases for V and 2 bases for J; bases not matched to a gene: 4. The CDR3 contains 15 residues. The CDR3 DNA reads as TGTGCCAGCAGCGCCACTAGCGGGGGGCCCTACGAGCAGTACTTC. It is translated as CASSATSGGPYEQYF.

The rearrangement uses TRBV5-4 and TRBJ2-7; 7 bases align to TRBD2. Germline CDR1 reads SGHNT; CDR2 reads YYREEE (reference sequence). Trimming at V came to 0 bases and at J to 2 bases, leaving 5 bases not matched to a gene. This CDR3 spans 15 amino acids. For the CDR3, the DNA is TGTGCCAGCAGCTTGGTGGGAGGGCGGGCCTACGAGCAGTACTTC. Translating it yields CASSLVGGRAYEQYF.

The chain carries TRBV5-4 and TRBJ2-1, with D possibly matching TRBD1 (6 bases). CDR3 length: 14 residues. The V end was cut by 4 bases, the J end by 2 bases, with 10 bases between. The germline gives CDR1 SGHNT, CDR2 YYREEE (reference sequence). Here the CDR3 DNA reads TGTGCCAGCAGCCACCGGGACACCTACAATGAGCAGTTCTTC. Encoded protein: CASSHRDTYNEQFF. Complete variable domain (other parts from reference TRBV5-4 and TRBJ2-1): ETGVTQSPTHLIKTRGQQVTLRCSSQSGHNTVSWYQQALGQGPQFIFQYYREEENGRGNFPPRFSGLQFPNYSSELNVNALELDDSALYLCASSHRDTYNEQFFGPGTRLTVL.

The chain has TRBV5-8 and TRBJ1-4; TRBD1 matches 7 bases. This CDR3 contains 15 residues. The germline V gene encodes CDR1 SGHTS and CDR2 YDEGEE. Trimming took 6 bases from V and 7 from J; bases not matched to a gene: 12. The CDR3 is CASTPEAGGIEKLFF. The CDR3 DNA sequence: TGTGCCAGCACGCCGGAGGCAGGGGGGATTGAAAAACTGTTTTTT.

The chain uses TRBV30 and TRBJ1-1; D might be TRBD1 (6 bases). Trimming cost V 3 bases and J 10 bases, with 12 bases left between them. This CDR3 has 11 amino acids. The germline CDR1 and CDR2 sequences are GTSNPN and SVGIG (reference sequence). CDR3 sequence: CAWRRSGAAFF. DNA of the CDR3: TGTGCCTGGAGGCGGTCAGGGGCAGCTTTCTTT.

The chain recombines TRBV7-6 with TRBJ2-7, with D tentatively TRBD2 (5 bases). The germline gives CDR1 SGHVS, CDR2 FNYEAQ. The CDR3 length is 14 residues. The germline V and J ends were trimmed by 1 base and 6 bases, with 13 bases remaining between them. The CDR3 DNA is TGTGCCAGCAGCTTAGTCCCGACGGGGATCGAGCAGTACTTC. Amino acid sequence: CASSLVPTGIEQYF.

The CDR3 protein is CAIKSASGADTQYF. For the CDR3, the DNA is TGTGCCATCAAGTCGGCTAGCGGGGCAGATACGCAGTATTTT. The chain carries TRBV10-3 and TRBJ2-3; 9 bases map to TRBD2. The V gene's germline CDR1 is ENHRY and CDR2 SYGVKD. CDR3 length: 14 residues. V was pared by 7 bases and J by 4 bases, with 6 bases of the junction left unmatched.

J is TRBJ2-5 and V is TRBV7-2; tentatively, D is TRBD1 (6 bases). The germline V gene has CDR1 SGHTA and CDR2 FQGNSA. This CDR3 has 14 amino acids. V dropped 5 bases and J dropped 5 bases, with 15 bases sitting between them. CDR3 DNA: TGTGCCAGCAGCCGAACAGGGTTTTCTGAGACCCAGTACTTC. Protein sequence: CASSRTGFSETQYF. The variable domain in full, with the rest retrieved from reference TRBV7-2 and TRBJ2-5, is GAGVSQSPSNKVTEKGKDVELRCDPISGHTALYWYRQSLGQGLEFLIYFQGNSAPDKSGLPSDRFSAERTGGSVSTLTIQRTQQEDSAVYLCASSRTGFSETQYFGPGTRLLVL.

DNA for the CDR3: TGTGCCAGCAGCGTAGCCGCCACTTCCTACAATGAGCAGTTCTTC. Translating gives CASSVAATSYNEQFF. The chain carries TRBV9 and TRBJ2-1; D not certain. Germline assignment: CDR1 SGDLS and CDR2 YYNGEE. This CDR3 has 15 amino acids. Trimming shortened V by 0 bases and J by 1 base, and 8 bases separated the two germline ends.

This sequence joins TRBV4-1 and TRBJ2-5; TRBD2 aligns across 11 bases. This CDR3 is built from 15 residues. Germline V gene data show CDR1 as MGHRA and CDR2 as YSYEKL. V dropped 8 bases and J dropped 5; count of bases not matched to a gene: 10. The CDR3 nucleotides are TGCGCCAGCTCACAGACTAGCGGGGTCATGGAGACCCAGTACTTC. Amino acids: CASSQTSGVMETQYF.